Below, 25 T cell receptor beta chains from the same sample are listed, as sequenced in a study of T cell clonality in common variable immunodeficiency. The assay was immunoSEQ multiplex PCR, and TCRdb's table has in-frame clones only and misses some. The specimen gives about 59,000 clones without singletons; the ten biggest hold roughly 0.84%. Specimen: peripheral blood mononuclear cells. These receptors were taken from a person aged 18-70 years in good health.

This clone was recorded a few times. A read error is possible here, since a much larger clone lies one base away. The read is 3 residues too short to cover the CDR3 end, so that end is filled in from the germline J gene. Other nucleotide sequences in the sample specify the same CDR3. The chain employs TRBV7-2 and TRBJ1-4; a weak D match, TRBD1 (6 bases). CDR1 is SGHTA and CDR2 is FQGNSA in the germline V gene. Deletions cut 3 bases from V and 8 bases from J, with 10 bases between. The CDR3 is 13 residues long. CDR3 protein: CASSFGQSEKLFF. Partial CDR3 DNA: TGTGCCAGCAGCTTCGGACAGTCGGAAAAA.

In this sample, this clone turned up many times. The read comes to an end 3 residues before the CDR3 does, leaving the germline J gene to fill in the end. This chain links TRBV20-1 with TRBJ1-1, with D hard to call. V was pared by 3 bases and J by 0 bases, with 11 bases between. Germline CDR1 DFQATT, CDR2 SNEGSKA (reference sequence). CDR3 length: 14 residues. The CDR3 region is CSARVSLVNTEAFF. The part of the CDR3 DNA that was read is TGCAGTGCTAGGGTCAGTCTGGTGAACACTGAA.

This clone was seen many times. The read falls 3 residues short of the CDR3 end, and the missing part is taken from the germline J gene. This chain connects TRBV5-1 to TRBJ1-1; 7 bases are shared with TRBD1. CDR3 length: 15 residues. Germline CDR1 and CDR2: SGHRS and YFSETQ. J lost 0 bases, V lost 4 bases, and 6 bases had no gene match. The part of the CDR3 DNA that was read is TGCGCCAGCAGCCCGGGACAGAGATTGAACACTGAA. It codes for CASSPGQRLNTE. The CDR3 reads in full as CASSPGQRLNTEAFF.

Ten or more counts support this clone. The read terminates 3 residues before the CDR3 end, so the remaining end is supplied by the germline J gene. The chain has TRBV12-3 or TRBV12-4 and TRBJ2-6; D not certain. The germline V and J ends were trimmed by 3 bases and 3 bases, with 3 bases remaining between them. CDR3 length: 13 residues. The covered CDR3 bases are TGTGCCAGCAGTTTCGGTGGGGCCAACGTC. Amino acid sequence: CASSFGGANV. The CDR3, in full, reads CASSFGGANVLTF.

This clone was counted ten times or more. The read halts 3 residues ahead of the CDR3 end, with the missing end drawn from the germline J gene. The chain has TRBV27 and TRBJ2-2, with 7 bases lining up with TRBD1. Germline-derived CDR1 and CDR2 are MNHEY and SMNVEV (reference sequence). The CDR3 loop spans 15 amino acids. V was pared by 5 bases and J by 4 bases, with 7 bases of the junction left unmatched. Incomplete CDR3 DNA: TGTGCCAGCAGTGCGCAGGGGGTGGGCACCGGGGAG. Its translation: CASSAQGVGTGE. The CDR3 in full is CASSAQGVGTGELFF.

This clone appeared many times. The read falls 3 residues short of the CDR3 end, and the missing part is taken from the germline J gene. This rearrangement joins TRBV10-3 to TRBJ1-6; the match to TRBD1 covers 8 bases. The germline V gene has CDR1 ENHRY and CDR2 SYGVKD. After removal of 6 bases from V and 11 bases from J, the junction contained 12 bases not matched to a gene. The CDR3 is 15 amino acids. CDR3 sequence: CAISDPTLRGPPLHF. The DNA read from the CDR3 is TGTGCCATCAGCGACCCGACACTCAGGGGGCCACCC.

This clone was observed many times. The read gets to within 3 residues of the CDR3 end, and the germline J gene fills in the rest. The chain employs TRBV12-5 and TRBJ2-3, with 7 bases matching TRBD2. The V segment lost 7 bases and the J segment 0 bases; nucleotides outside the gene matches: 1. CDR3 size: 13 residues. Germline assignment: CDR1 LGHNT and CDR2 FRNRAP. The CDR3 DNA, read in part, is TGTGCTAGTGATAGCGGGAGCACAGATACG. It encodes CASDSGSTDT. In full, the CDR3 reads CASDSGSTDTQYF.

This clone was seen many times. The CDR3 bases that were read are TGTGCCAGCAGTTTGTGGGCGGCGGGAGGCACAGATACG. Translated, it gives CASSLWAAGGTDT. The full CDR3 is CASSLWAAGGTDTQYF. The chain links TRBV28 to TRBJ2-3; TRBD2 matches at 7 bases. The read terminates 3 residues ahead of where the CDR3 ends, so the germline J gene completes it. Germline CDR1 is MDHEN and CDR2 is SYDVKM. The CDR3 runs to 16 residues. J gave up 1 base and V 3 bases, and 7 bases lay outside the gene matches. Filled out from reference TRBV28 and TRBJ2-3, the complete variable domain reads DVKVTQSSRYLVKRTGEKVFLECVQDMDHENMFWYRQDPGLGLRLIYFSYDVKMKEKGDIPEGYSVSREKKERFSLILESASTNQTSMYLCASSLWAAGGTDTQYFGPGTRLTVL.

This clone showed up many times. The read ends 3 residues shy of where the CDR3 ends; the end is completed using the germline J gene. This chain links TRBV28 with TRBJ1-3; no clear D gene. Trimming stripped 6 bases from V and 3 bases from J, with 9 bases between. The CDR3 sequence is 13 residues long. Germline CDR1 is MDHEN and CDR2 is SYDVKM. The sequenced part of the CDR3 DNA is TGTGCCAGCAGCCGGTATCTTGGAAACACC. This translates into CASSRYLGNT. The CDR3 in full is CASSRYLGNTIYF.

This clone appeared many times. With the read ending 3 residues before the CDR3 end, the germline J gene is used to fill in that end. The chain couples TRBV2 to TRBJ1-2; 7 nucleotides align to TRBD1. Germline V CDR1 and CDR2: SNHLY, FYNNEI. The CDR3 sequence is 13 residues long. J was trimmed by 4 bases and V by 7 bases; bases with no gene match: 6. The CDR3 reads CASIQGEIYGYTF. The sequenced CDR3 bases are TGTGCCAGCATCCAGGGGGAGATCTATGGC.

This clone was seen repeatedly, ten times or more. The CDR3 end falls 3 residues outside the read, so it is completed with the germline J gene. The chain recombines TRBV2 with TRBJ2-5, with D unresolved. Germline CDR1 is SNHLY and CDR2 is FYNNEI. V lost 6 bases, J lost 2 bases, and 13 bases lay in between. The CDR3 has 14 amino acids. The DNA read from the CDR3 is TGTGCCAGCAGCTCCGAGAGCCTACAAGAGACC. Its protein product is CASSSESLQET. The complete CDR3 protein is CASSSESLQETQYF.

Remarks on this clone: The sequenced fragment ends 3 residues before the CDR3 boundary, so the rest is inferred from the germline J gene. V usage is TRBV5-1 and J usage is TRBJ2-5; D tentatively reads TRBD1 or TRBD2 (7 bases each). The CDR3 consists of 14 residues. With 6 bases removed from V and 5 bases from J, the gap between germline ends came to 17 bases. Germline V gives CDR1 SGHRS, CDR2 YFSETQ. The CDR3 here is CASNAGRGRETQYF. Incomplete CDR3 DNA: TGCGCCAGCAACGCTGGGAGGGGGCGGGAGACC. Together with reference TRBV5-1 and TRBJ2-5, the CDR3 gives the full variable domain: KAGVTQTPRYLIKTRGQQVTLSCSPISGHRSVSWYQQTPGQGLQFLFEYFSETQRNKGNFPGRFSGRQFSNSRSEMNVSTLELGDSALYLCASNAGRGRETQYFGPGTRLLVL.

This clone was observed a few times. The read ends 3 residues shy of where the CDR3 ends; the end is completed using the germline J gene. The chain employs TRBV7-2 and TRBJ1-1, with D unresolved. Trimming shortened V by 2 bases and J by 0 bases, and 10 bases separated the two germline ends. The V gene's germline CDR1 is SGHTA and CDR2 FQGNSA. CDR3 length equals 15 residues. The CDR3 here is CASSLWSRMNTEAFF. Partial CDR3 DNA: TGTGCCAGCAGCTTATGGTCCAGGATGAACACTGAA.

This clone was seen at least ten times. The CDR3 end lies 3 residues beyond the end of the read and is filled in from the germline J gene. This CDR3 is also generated by other DNA sequences in the sample. J is TRBJ1-6 and V is TRBV20-1; D uncertain. CDR1 DFQATT and CDR2 SNEGSKA come from the germline V gene (reference sequence). This CDR3 comprises 15 residues. V lost 2 bases to trimming and J lost 2 bases, with 10 bases between them. Here the CDR3 reads CSARKGGTYNSPLHF. The CDR3 bases that were read are TGCAGTGCTAGAAAGGGTGGAACCTATAATTCACCC.

This clone was recorded many times. The CDR3 goes on 3 residues after the read ends, and that part is filled in from the germline J gene. V gene TRBV19 combines with J gene TRBJ1-1, with D maybe TRBD1 (5 bases). Germline V CDR1 and CDR2: LNHDA, SQIVND (reference sequence). This CDR3 is built from 12 residues. The CDR3 sequence: CATRVTKGEAFF. CDR3 bases read: TGTGCCACCAGGGTGACGAAAGGAGAA. The whole variable domain, remainder taken from reference TRBV19 and TRBJ1-1, is DGGITQSPKYLFRKEGQNVTLSCEQNLNHDAMYWYRQDPGQGLRLIYYSQIVNDFQKGDIAEGYSVSREKKESFPLTVTSAQKNPTAFYLCATRVTKGEAFFGQGTRLTVV.

This clone appeared a few times. A clone one base away is much larger, so this may be a read error. Read data end 3 residues before the CDR3 end; the end is taken from the germline J gene. The J gene is TRBJ2-1, the V gene TRBV7-9; 8 nucleotides agree with TRBD2. The CDR3 has 15 amino acids. Looked up from germline, CDR1 is SEHNR and CDR2 is FQNEAQ (reference sequence). This CDR3 reads CTSSLTLAGKNEQFF. CDR3 DNA (partial): TGTACCAGCAGTCTAACTCTAGCGGGTAAAAATGAG.

This clone was seen many times. The DNA ends 3 residues before the CDR3 does, and the rest of the CDR3 is filled in from the germline J gene. The chain carries TRBV6-1 and TRBJ2-5; TRBD1 matches 7 bases. The CDR3 spans 15 residues. Germline CDR1 and CDR2: MNHNS and SASEGT. The ends lost 0 bases at V and 1 base at J; junction bases unmatched: 2. CDR3 DNA (partial): TGTGCCAGCAGTGAAGCCGGGACAGCCCAAGAGACC. Its translation: CASSEAGTAQET. The complete CDR3 protein is CASSEAGTAQETQYF.

Of note for this clone: A read error may account for a junction end that differs from germline. The read halts 3 residues ahead of the CDR3 end, with the missing end drawn from the germline J gene. The chain is built from TRBV7-9 and TRBJ2-2; D might be TRBD1 (5 bases). The CDR3 sequence is 13 residues long. The germline CDR1 and CDR2 sequences are SEHNR and FQNEAQ (reference sequence). The CDR3 bases that were read are TGTTCCAGCAGCTCCGCTTTTGGGGCCAAG. Its translation is CSSSSAFGAK. The full CDR3 protein is CSSSSAFGAKLFF.

This clone was seen repeatedly, ten times or more. The CDR3 extends 3 residues past the end of the read, so its final part is completed from the germline J gene. J is TRBJ2-1 and V is TRBV7-9, with TRBD1 matching over 7 bases. V shed 4 bases and J 7 bases; nucleotides not matched to a gene: 10. Germline CDR1 and CDR2: SEHNR and FQNEAQ (reference sequence). CDR3 size: 15 residues. This chain's CDR3 is CASSSPLTGPNEQFF. CDR3 DNA, as far as it was read: TGTGCCAGCAGCTCACCCTTGACAGGGCCTAATGAG.

This clone was observed many times. The read falls 3 residues short of the CDR3 end, and the missing part is taken from the germline J gene. V gene TRBV11-2 combines with J gene TRBJ1-2, with D maybe TRBD1 (5 bases). Trimming cost V 5 bases and J 4 bases, with 17 bases left between them. The CDR3 loop spans 15 amino acids. Germline CDR1 reads SGHAT; CDR2 reads FQNNGV. CDR3 protein: CASSPWRGLVYGYTF. The sequenced CDR3 bases are TGTGCCAGCAGCCCGTGGAGGGGCCTCGTCTATGGC.

This clone was seen at least ten times. The read falls 3 residues short of the CDR3 end, and the missing part is taken from the germline J gene. The chain links TRBV5-1 to TRBJ1-1, with 9 bases lining up with TRBD1. V shed 3 bases and J 5 bases; nucleotides not matched to a gene: 8. Germline CDR1 and CDR2: SGHRS and YFSETQ. The CDR3 covers 15 residues. The part of the CDR3 DNA that was read is TGCGCCAGCAGCTCAGAGACAGGGGGGAATACTGAA. It translates to CASSSETGGNTE. The complete CDR3 protein is CASSSETGGNTEAFF.

At least ten counts were recorded for this clone. The CDR3 end falls 3 residues outside the read, so it is completed with the germline J gene. The chain couples TRBV20-1 to TRBJ2-1; 10 bases agree with TRBD2. The CDR3 length is 14 residues. Germline V gene sequence: CDR1 DFQATT, CDR2 SNEGSKA (reference sequence). V shed 6 bases and J 2 bases; nucleotides not matched to a gene: 4. The sequenced CDR3 bases are TGCAGTGCCTCTAGCGGGGGAGCCTACAATGAG. Protein sequence: CSASSGGAYNE. The whole CDR3 is CSASSGGAYNEQFF.

There are many counts of this clone. The read stops 3 residues short of the end of the CDR3; the missing end is completed from the germline J gene. The chain recombines TRBV19 with TRBJ1-2; D is unresolved. Trimming left V 8 bases short and J 4 bases short, with 20 bases between. Per germline, CDR1 LNHDA and CDR2 SQIVND (reference sequence). The CDR3 is 15 amino acids. The DNA read from the CDR3 is TGTGCCAGTCGGAGGGCCGGGGAAAGTAGCTATGGC. This gives the protein CASRRAGESSYG. The complete CDR3 sequence is CASRRAGESSYGYTF.

This clone has ten or more counts. The CDR3 end is not reached by the read, which stops 3 residues before it; the germline J gene fills it in. The chain uses TRBV7-6 and TRBJ2-3, with D possibly matching TRBD2 (6 bases). The CDR3 spans 15 residues. The ends were cut back, 2 bases at V and 5 bases at J, with 14 bases in the middle. The germline V gene encodes CDR1 SGHVS and CDR2 FNYEAQ. The sequenced part of the CDR3 DNA is TGTGCCAGCAGCTTATACGGCGGGGAGGTAGATACG. This translates into CASSLYGGEVDT. The full-length CDR3 reads as CASSLYGGEVDTQYF.

This clone was recorded at least ten times. The sequenced fragment ends 3 residues before the CDR3 boundary, so the rest is inferred from the germline J gene. The chain joins TRBV6-2 or TRBV6-3 to TRBJ2-7, with 9 positions matching TRBD1. Losses at the gene ends were 6 bases for V and 3 bases for J; bases not matched to a gene: 9. The CDR3 totals 15 residues. CDR1 and CDR2 from the germline V gene are MNHEY and SVGEGT. The CDR3 protein is CASSSTGTGNYEQYF. CDR3 DNA (partial): TGTGCCAGCAGCTCCACCGGGACAGGGAACTACGAG.